What follows describes a single TCR beta chain. The CDR3 totals 17 residues. With 1 base clipped from V and 3 bases from J, the junction kept 6 bases outside the gene matches. The germline CDR1 and CDR2 sequences are MGHRA and YSYEKL. This sample stems from a study of blood T cell repertoires in COVID-19. The method was immunoSEQ multiplex PCR; TCRdb's version includes in-frame clones alone and lacks a portion of them. The table includes about 280,000 clones, nearly 90% detected once. The sequenced sample was PBMCs or T cells enriched from blood (not recorded which). The V gene is TRBV4-1, the J gene TRBJ2-3, with 11 bases identical to TRBD2. This TCR came from a woman aged 18-29 years with acute COVID-19. The chain's CDR3 is CASSQAPSGRTTDTQYF. Written as DNA, the CDR3 is TGCGCCAGCAGCCAAGCCCCTAGCGGGAGGACAACAGATACGCAGTATTTT.